The clone carrying this T cell receptor beta chain was seen many times. The data were obtained in a study of spatial heterogeneity in lung cancer. Deletions cut 6 bases from V and 6 bases from J, with 11 bases between. This CDR3 is 13 amino acids long. From germline, CDR1 is WSHSY and CDR2 SAAADI. TCRdb independently ran MiXCR on the 5' RACE reads; one entry per CDR3 protein. Of about 82,000 distinct CDR3 sequences detected, around 12% appear once; the ten largest clones hold around 4.3%. The time point: sample taken at primary tumor resection. Sequencing covered unsorted whole RNA taken from tumor, nontumor lung or frozen PBMC.

This rearrangement joins TRBV10-2 to TRBJ1-4; weak D call: TRBD1 (6 bases). The specimen comprised PBMCs, sampled at surgery. The receptor was isolated from a male donor with early-stage non-small cell lung cancer. CDR3 sequence reads: CASRGGQYEKLFF. The CDR3 DNA sequence: TGCGCCAGCAGGGGGGGGCAGTATGAAAAACTGTTTTTT.